One sample yielded the 5 T cell receptor beta chains listed below, sequenced in a study of cytomegalovirus exposure and HLA in healthy donors. Primers: 60 Vbeta forward and 13 Jbeta reverse. The assay was immunoSEQ multiplex PCR, and TCRdb's table has in-frame clones only and misses some. The table has over 150,000 clones, roughly 80% seen once. The sample was PBMCs. Receptor source: a woman aged 25 to 45 in good health and CMV-seronegative.

The chain recombines TRBV30 with TRBJ2-2; 8 nucleotides match TRBD1. The germline CDR1 and CDR2 sequences are GTSNPN and SVGIG (reference sequence). Trimming took 3 bases from V and 7 from J; bases not matched to a gene: 4. This CDR3 contains 13 residues. CDR3 sequence: CAWSRTGFGELFF. The CDR3 DNA reads TGTGCCTGGAGCAGGACAGGGTTCGGGGAGCTGTTTTTT.

The chain recombines TRBV5-4 with TRBJ2-1; 9 nucleotides match TRBD2. CDR3 length: 20 residues. V lost 2 bases and J lost 3; bases outside the gene matches: 18. The germline V gene has CDR1 SGHNT and CDR2 YYREEE (reference sequence). The CDR3 coding sequence is TGTGCCAGCAGCTTAGGTCGACCAGCTAGGGCTAGCGGGATCTACAATGAGCAGTTCTTC. Residues: CASSLGRPARASGIYNEQFF.

V and J are TRBV29-1 and TRBJ2-2, with 7 positions matching TRBD2. Germline V lookup: CDR1 SQVTM, CDR2 ANQGSEA. The CDR3 contains 17 residues. With 6 bases clipped from V and 6 bases from J, the junction kept 19 bases outside the gene matches. CDR3 coding DNA: TGCAGCGTCCCAAAGGTGGGGGACTACTGGTCCTCCGGGGAGCTGTTTTTT. Its translation is CSVPKVGDYWSSGELFF.

The chain couples TRBV5-6 to TRBJ1-1, with 8 bases aligning to TRBD1. Looked up from germline, CDR1 is SGHDT and CDR2 is YYEEEE. The CDR3 is 17 residues long. V dropped 4 bases and J dropped 1; count of bases not matched to a gene: 12. The CDR3, as DNA: TGTGCCAGCAGCATGACAGGGGTTCTGGTATCGAACACTGAAGCTTTCTTT. Protein product: CASSMTGVLVSNTEAFF.

The rearrangement uses TRBV6-1 and TRBJ2-7; D unresolved. CDR1 is MNHNS, CDR2 SASEGT, per germline. Between the trimmed V and J ends, which lost 7 bases and 0 bases, there was a span of 10 bases. The CDR3 spans 13 residues. The CDR3 sequence is CASKAGISYEQYF. The CDR3 nucleotides are TGTGCCAGCAAGGCAGGAATCTCCTACGAGCAGTACTTC.